The sequence of this TCR beta chain was determined in a study of shared clonotypes between healthy human individuals. The protocol was immunoSEQ multiplex PCR, while the TCRdb copy is restricted to in-frame clones and leaves out a portion. The data hold around 500,000 clones, with 60% to 80% observed a single time. The CDR3 is 13 residues long. Between the trimmed V and J ends, which lost 4 bases and 5 bases, there was a span of 11 bases. Germline V CDR1 and CDR2: SNHLY, FYNNEI. The chain joins TRBV2 to TRBJ1-1; no clear D. The sample comprised PBMCs. This receptor was taken from a woman aged 40 to 49 in good health. Some clones in this sample may be carry-over from other donors' samples. DNA for the CDR3: TGTGCCAGCAGTGCCATACTAGGTACTGAAGCTTTCTTT. Translating it yields CASSAILGTEAFF. Complete variable domain (other parts from reference TRBV2 and TRBJ1-1): EPEVTQTPSHQVTQMGQEVILRCVPISNHLYFYWYRQILGQKVEFLVSFYNNEISEKSEIFDDQFSVERPDGSNFTLKIRSTKLEDSAMYFCASSAILGTEAFFGQGTRLTVV.